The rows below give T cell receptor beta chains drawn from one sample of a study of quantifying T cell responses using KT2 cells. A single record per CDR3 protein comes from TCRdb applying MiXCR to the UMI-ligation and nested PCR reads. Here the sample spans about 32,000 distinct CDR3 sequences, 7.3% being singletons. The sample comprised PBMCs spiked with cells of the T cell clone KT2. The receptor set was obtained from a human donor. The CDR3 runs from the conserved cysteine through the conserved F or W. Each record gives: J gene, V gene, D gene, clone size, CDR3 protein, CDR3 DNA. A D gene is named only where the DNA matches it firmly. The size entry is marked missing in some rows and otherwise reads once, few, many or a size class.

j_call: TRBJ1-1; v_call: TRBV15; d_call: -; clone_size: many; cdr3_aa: CATSRDRRRGKNTEAFF; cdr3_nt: TGTGCCACCAGCAGAGATCGAAGAAGGGGGAAGAACACTGAAGCTTTCTTT
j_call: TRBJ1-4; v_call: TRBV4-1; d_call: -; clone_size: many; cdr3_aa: CASSQGDTHNEKLFF; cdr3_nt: TGCGCCAGCAGCCAAGGGGACACTCACAATGAAAAACTGTTTTTT
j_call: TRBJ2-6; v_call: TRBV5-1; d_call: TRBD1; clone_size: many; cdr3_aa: CASSLDGQGNTGANVLTF; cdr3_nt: TGCGCCAGCAGCTTGGATGGACAGGGAAACACTGGGGCCAACGTCCTGACTTTC
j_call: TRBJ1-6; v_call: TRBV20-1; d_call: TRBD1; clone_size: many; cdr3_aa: CSATQANQGVDSPLHF; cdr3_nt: TGCAGTGCTACCCAGGCGAATCAGGGGGTAGATTCACCCCTCCACTTT
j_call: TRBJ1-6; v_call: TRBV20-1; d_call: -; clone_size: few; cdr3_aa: CSARGANNSPLHF; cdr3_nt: TGCAGTGCTAGAGGCGCGAATAATTCACCCCTCCACTTT
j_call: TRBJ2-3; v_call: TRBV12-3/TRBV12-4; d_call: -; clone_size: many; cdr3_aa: CASTLTSPDTQYF; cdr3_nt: TGTGCCAGCACCCTTACTAGCCCAGATACGCAGTATTTT
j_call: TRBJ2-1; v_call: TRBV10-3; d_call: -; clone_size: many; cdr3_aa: CAISDVTVVYNEQFF; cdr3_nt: TGTGCCATCAGTGACGTGACTGTGGTCTACAATGAGCAGTTCTTC
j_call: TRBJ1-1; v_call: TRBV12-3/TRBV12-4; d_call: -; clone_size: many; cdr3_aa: CASSFDASVAEAFF; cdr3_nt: TGTGCCAGCAGTTTTGACGCCTCCGTCGCTGAAGCTTTCTTT
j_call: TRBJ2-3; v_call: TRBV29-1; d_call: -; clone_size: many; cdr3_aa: CSVEDRTGSTDTQYF; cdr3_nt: TGCAGCGTTGAAGATCGGACCGGGAGTACAGATACGCAGTATTTT
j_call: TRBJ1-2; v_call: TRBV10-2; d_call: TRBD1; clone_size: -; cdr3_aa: CASRVDRENGYTF; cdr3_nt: TGCGCCAGCAGGGTGGACAGGGAAAATGGCTACACCTTC
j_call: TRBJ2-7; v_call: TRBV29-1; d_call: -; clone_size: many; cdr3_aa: CSVEGIGTLYEQYF; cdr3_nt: TGCAGCGTTGAAGGTATAGGGACGCTCTACGAGCAGTACTTC
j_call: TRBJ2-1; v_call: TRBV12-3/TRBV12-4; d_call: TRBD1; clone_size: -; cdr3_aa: CASSLRLRGTGAYNEQFF; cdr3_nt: TGTGCCAGCAGTTTGCGTCTCAGGGGGACAGGGGCCTACAATGAGCAGTTCTTC
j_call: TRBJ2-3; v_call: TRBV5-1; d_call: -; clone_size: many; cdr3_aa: CASSGGSGGDTQYF; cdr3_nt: TGCGCCAGCAGCGGAGGGAGCGGTGGAGATACGCAGTATTTT
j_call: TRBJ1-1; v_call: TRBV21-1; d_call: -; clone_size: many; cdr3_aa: CASSKPPRGRRDTEAFF; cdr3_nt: TGTGCCAGCAGCAAACCCCCGAGGGGGAGAAGGGACACTGAAGCTTTCTTT
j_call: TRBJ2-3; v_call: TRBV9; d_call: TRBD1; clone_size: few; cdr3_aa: CASSPGQGARGTQYF; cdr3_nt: TGTGCCAGCAGCCCCGGGCAGGGGGCACGGGGGACGCAGTATTTT
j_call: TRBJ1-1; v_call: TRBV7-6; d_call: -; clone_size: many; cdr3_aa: CASSLAKGDEAFF; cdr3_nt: TGTGCCAGCAGCTTAGCTAAGGGAGATGAAGCTTTCTTT
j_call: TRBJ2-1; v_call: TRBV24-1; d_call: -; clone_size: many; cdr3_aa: CATSDPGTYNEQFF; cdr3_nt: TGTGCCACCAGTGACCCCGGGACCTACAATGAGCAGTTCTTC
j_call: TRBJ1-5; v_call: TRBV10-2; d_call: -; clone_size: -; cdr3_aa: CASSESSVYQPQHF; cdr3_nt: TGCGCCAGCAGTGAGTCGTCAGTTTATCAGCCCCAGCATTTT
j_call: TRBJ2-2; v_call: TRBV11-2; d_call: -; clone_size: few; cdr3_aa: CASTLGQYNTGELFF; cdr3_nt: TGTGCCAGCACTTTAGGACAGTATAACACCGGGGAGCTGTTTTTT
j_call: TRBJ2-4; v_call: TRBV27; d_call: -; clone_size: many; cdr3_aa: CASGATGEKNIQYF; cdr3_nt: TGTGCCAGCGGCGCGACCGGGGAGAAAAACATTCAGTACTTC
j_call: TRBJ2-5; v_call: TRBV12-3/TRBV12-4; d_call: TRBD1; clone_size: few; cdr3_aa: CASSSGGTGRGKTQYF; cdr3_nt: TGTGCCAGCAGTTCCGGGGGGACAGGGAGGGGAAAGACCCAGTACTTC
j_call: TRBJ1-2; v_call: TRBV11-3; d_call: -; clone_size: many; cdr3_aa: CASSVSANYGYTF; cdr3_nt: TGTGCCAGCAGCGTCAGTGCTAACTATGGCTACACCTTC
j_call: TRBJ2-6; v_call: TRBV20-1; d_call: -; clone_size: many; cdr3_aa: CSAREYREGLPGANVLTF; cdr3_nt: TGCAGTGCTAGAGAGTACAGGGAAGGTTTGCCTGGGGCCAACGTCCTGACTTTC
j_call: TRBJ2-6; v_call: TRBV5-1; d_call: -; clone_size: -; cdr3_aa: CASSLESPRSGANVLTF; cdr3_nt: TGCGCCAGCAGCTTGGAGAGCCCTAGATCTGGGGCCAACGTCCTGACTTTC
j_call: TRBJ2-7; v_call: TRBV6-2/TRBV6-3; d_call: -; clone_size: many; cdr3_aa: CASSYYLEGDEQYF; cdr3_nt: TGTGCCAGCAGTTACTACCTGGAGGGAGACGAGCAGTACTTC
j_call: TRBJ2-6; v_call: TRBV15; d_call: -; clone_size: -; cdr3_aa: CATSREARGAGANVLTF; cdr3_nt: TGTGCCACCAGCAGAGAGGCCAGGGGGGCCGGGGCCAACGTCCTGACTTTC
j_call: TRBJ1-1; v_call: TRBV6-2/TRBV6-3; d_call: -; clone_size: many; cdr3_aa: CASNLAGVRAFF; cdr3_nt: TGTGCCAGCAACCTGGCGGGGGTCCGAGCTTTCTTT
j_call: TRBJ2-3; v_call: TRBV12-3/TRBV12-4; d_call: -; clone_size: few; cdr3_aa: CASSLIATDTQYF; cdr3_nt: TGTGCCAGCAGTTTGATAGCGACAGATACGCAGTATTTT
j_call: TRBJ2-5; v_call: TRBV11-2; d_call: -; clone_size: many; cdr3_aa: CASSLGYGVGTQYF; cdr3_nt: TGTGCCAGCAGCTTAGGGTACGGGGTTGGGACCCAGTACTTC
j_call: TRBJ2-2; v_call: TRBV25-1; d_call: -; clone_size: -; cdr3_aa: CASRTPGATGELFF; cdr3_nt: TGTGCCAGCAGGACCCCCGGGGCGACCGGGGAGCTGTTTTTT
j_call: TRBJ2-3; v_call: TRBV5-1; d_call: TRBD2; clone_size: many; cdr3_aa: CASSFEVSGIPTDTQYF; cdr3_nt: TGCGCCAGCAGCTTTGAGGTTAGCGGGATCCCCACAGATACGCAGTATTTT
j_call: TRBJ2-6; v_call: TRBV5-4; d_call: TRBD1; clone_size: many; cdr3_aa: CASSSTGKNGANVLTF; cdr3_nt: TGTGCCAGCAGCTCGACAGGGAAGAATGGGGCCAACGTCCTGACTTTC
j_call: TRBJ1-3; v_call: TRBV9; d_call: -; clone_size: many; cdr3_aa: CASSVAQISGNTIYF; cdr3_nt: TGTGCCAGCAGCGTAGCCCAGATCTCTGGAAACACCATATATTTT
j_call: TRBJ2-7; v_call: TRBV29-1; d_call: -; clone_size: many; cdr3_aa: CSVEEGMAEQYF; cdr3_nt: TGCAGCGTTGAAGAAGGGATGGCCGAGCAGTACTTC
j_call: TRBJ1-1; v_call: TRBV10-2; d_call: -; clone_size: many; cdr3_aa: CASRTYGTIEAFF; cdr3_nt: TGCGCCAGCAGAACCTACGGGACCATTGAAGCTTTCTTT
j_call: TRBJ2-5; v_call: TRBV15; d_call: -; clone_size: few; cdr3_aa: CATSRERPETQYF; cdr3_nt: TGTGCCACCAGCAGGGAACGACCGGAGACCCAGTACTTC
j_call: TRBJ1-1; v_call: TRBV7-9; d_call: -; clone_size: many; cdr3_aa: CASSLATEAFF; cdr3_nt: TGTGCCAGCAGCTTAGCTACTGAAGCTTTCTTT
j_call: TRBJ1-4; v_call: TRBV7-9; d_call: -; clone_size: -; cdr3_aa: CASSRPWSTNEKLFF; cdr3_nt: TGTGCCAGCAGCCGTCCCTGGTCAACTAATGAAAAACTGTTTTTT